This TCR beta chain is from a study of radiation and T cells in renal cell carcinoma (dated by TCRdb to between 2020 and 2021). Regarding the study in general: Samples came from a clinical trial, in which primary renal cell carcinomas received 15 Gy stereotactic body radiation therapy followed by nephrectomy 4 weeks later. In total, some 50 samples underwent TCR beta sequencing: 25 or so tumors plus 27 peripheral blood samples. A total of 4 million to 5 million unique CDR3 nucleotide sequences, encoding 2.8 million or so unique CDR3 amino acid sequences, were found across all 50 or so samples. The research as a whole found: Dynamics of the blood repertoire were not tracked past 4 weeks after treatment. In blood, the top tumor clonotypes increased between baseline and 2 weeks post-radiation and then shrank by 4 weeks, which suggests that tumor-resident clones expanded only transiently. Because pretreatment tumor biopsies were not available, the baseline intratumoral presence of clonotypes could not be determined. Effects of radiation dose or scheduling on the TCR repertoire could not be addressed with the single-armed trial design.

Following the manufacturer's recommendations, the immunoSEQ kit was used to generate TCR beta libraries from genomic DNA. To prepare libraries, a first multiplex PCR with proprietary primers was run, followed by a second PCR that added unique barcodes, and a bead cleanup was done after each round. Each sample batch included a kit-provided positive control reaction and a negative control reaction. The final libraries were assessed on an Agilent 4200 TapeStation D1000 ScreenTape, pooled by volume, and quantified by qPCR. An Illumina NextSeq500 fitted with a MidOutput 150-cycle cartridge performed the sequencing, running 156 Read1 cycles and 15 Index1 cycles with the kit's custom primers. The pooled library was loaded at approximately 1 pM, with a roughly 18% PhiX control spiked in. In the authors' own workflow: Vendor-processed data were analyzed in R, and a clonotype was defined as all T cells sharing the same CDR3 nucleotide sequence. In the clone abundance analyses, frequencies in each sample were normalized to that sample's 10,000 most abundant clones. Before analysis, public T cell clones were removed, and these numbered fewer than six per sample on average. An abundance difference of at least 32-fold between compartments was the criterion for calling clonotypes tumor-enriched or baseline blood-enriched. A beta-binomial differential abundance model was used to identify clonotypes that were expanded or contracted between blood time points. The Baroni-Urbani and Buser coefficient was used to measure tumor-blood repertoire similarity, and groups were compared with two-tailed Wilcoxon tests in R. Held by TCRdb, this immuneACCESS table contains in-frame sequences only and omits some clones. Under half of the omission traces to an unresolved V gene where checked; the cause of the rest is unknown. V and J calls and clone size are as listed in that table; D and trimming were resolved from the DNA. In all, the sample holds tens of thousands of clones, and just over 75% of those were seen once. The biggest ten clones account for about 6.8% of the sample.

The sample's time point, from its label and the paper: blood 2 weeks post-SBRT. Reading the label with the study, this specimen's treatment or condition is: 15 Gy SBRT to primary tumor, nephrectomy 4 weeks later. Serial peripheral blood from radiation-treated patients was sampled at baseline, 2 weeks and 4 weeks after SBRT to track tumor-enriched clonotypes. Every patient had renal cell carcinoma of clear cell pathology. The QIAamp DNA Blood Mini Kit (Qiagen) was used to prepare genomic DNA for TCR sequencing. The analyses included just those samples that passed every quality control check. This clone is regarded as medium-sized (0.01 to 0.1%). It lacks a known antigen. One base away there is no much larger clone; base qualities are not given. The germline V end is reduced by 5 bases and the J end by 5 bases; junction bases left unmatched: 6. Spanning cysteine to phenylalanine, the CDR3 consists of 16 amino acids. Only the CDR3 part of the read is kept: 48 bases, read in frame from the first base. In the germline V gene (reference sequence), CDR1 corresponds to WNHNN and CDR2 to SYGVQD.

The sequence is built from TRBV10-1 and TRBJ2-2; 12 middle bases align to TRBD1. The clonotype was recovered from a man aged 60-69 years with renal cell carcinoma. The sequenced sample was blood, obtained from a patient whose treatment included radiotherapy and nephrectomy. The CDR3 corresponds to CASSSRDRGRTGELFF. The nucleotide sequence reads TGCGCCAGCAGTTCCCGGGACAGGGGGCGAACCGGGGAGCTGTTTTTT.